This TCR beta chain came from a study of cytomegalovirus exposure and HLA in healthy donors. Overall study results and limits: Among TCR beta chains, those listed as cytomegalovirus-associated numbered over 150.

The germline V gene encodes CDR1 SGHTA and CDR2 FQGNSA. V lost 11 bases to trimming and J lost 2 bases; unmatched junction nucleotides: 10. The CDR3 has 15 amino acids. Use of 60 Vbeta and 13 Jbeta primers characterized the PCR. Produced via immunoSEQ multiplex PCR; TCRdb's table is partial and in-frame only. The repertoire holds approximately 110,000 clones, with 65% to 80% as singletons. As regards this clone: The antigen remains undetermined.

The sequencing sample was made of PBMCs. This clonotype was sampled from a human donor in good health. J is TRBJ2-1 and V is TRBV7-2, with 9 nucleotides matching TRBD1. CDR3: CARRTGDGTYNEQFF. CDR3 DNA sequence: TGTGCCCGAAGGACAGGGGATGGGACCTACAATGAGCAGTTCTTC.